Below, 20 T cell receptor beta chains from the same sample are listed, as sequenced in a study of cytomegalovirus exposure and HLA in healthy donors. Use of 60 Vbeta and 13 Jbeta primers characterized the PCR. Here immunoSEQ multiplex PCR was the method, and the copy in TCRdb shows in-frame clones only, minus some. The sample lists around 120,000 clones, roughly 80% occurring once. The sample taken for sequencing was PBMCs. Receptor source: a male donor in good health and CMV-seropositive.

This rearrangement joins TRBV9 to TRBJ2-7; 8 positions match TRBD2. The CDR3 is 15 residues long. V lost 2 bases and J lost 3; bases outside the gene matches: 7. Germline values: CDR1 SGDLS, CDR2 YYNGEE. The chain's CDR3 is CASSVGTSGLYEQYF. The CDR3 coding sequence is TGTGCCAGCAGCGTGGGAACTAGCGGACTCTACGAGCAGTACTTC.

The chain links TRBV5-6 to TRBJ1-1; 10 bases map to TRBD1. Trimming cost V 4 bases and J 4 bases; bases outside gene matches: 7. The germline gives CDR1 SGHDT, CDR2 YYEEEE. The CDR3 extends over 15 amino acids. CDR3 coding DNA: TGTGCCAGCAGCCGACAGGGGGCTACTTTCACTGAAGCTTTCTTT. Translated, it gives CASSRQGATFTEAFF.

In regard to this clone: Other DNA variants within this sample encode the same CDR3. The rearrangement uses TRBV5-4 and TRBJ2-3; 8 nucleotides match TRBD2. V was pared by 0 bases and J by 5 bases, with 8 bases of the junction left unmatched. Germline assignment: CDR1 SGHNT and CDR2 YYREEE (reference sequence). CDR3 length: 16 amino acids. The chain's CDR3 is CASSLDFSGELDTQYF. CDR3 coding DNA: TGTGCCAGCAGCTTGGACTTTAGCGGGGAGCTAGATACGCAGTATTTT.

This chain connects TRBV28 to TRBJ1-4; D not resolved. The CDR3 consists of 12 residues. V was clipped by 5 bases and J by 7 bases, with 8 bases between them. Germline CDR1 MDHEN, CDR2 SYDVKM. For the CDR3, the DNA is TGTGCCAGCAGTCTCAACATTGAAAAACTGTTTTTT. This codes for CASSLNIEKLFF.

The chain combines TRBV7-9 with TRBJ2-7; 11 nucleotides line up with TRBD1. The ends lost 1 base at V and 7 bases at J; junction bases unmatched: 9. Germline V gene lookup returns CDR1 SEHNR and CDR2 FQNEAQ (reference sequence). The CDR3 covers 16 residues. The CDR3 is CASSLGGLDRGHEQYF. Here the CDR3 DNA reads TGTGCCAGCAGCTTAGGCGGGCTGGACAGGGGGCATGAGCAGTACTTC.

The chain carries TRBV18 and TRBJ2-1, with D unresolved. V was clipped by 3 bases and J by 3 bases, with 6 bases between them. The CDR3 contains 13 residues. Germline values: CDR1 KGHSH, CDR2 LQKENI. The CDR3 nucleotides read TGTGCCAGCTCACCCCAGATCTACAATGAGCAGTTCTTC. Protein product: CASSPQIYNEQFF.

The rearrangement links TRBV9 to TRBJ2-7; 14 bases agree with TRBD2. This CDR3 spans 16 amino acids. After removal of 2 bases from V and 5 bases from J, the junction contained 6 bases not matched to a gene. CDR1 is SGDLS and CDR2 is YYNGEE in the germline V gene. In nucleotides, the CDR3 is TGTGCCAGCAGCGTCGGGACTAGCGGGAGAATAAACGAGCAGTACTTC. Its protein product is CASSVGTSGRINEQYF. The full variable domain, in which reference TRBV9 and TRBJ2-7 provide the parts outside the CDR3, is DSGVTQTPKHLITATGQRVTLRCSPRSGDLSVYWYQQSLDQGLQFLIQYYNGEERAKGNILERFSAQQFPDLHSELNLSSLELGDSALYFCASSVGTSGRINEQYFGPGTRLTVT.

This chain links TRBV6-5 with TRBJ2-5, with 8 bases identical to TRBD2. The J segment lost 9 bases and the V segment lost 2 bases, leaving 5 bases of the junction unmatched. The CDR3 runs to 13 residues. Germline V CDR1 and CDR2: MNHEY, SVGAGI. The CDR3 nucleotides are TGTGCCAGCAGTTACGTCGGGGGGGAGTCCCAGTACTTC. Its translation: CASSYVGGESQYF.

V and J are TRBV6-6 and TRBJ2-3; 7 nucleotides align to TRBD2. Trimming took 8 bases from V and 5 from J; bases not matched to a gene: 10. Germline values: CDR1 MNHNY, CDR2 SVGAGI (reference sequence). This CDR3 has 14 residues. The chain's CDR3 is CASLSAGRRDTQYF. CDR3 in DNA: TGTGCCAGCTTGTCAGCGGGAAGGAGAGATACGCAGTATTTT.

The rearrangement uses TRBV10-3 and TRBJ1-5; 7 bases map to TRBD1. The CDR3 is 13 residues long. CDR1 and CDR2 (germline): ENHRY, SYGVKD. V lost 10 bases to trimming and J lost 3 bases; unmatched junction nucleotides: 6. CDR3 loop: CATTGDPNQPQHF. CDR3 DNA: TGTGCCACCACAGGGGACCCCAATCAGCCCCAGCATTTT.

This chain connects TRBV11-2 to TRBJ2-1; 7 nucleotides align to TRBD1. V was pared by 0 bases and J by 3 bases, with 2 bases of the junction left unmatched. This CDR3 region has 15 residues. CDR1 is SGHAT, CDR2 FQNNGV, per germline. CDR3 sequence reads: CASSLDGTVYNEQFF. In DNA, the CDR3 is TGTGCCAGCAGCTTAGACGGGACAGTCTACAATGAGCAGTTCTTC.

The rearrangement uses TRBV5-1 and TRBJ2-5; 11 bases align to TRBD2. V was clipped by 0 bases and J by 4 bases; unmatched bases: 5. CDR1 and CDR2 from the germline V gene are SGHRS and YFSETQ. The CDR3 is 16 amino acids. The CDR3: CASSLVLAGGTETQYF. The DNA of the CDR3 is TGCGCCAGCAGCTTGGTGCTAGCGGGAGGAACAGAGACCCAGTACTTC.

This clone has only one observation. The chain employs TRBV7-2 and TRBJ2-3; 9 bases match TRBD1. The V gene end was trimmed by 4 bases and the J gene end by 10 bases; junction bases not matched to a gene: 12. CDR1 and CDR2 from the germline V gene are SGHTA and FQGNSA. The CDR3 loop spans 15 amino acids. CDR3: CASSSASGQGPPQYF. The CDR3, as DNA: TGTGCCAGCAGCTCCGCCTCGGGACAGGGCCCACCGCAGTATTTT.

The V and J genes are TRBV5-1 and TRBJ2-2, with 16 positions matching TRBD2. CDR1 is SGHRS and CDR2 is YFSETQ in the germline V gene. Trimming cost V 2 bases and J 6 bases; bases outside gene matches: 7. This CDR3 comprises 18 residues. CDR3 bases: TGCGCCAGCAGCTTTCCCGGGACTAGCGGGAGGGCGGCCGGGGAGCTGTTTTTT. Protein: CASSFPGTSGRAAGELFF.

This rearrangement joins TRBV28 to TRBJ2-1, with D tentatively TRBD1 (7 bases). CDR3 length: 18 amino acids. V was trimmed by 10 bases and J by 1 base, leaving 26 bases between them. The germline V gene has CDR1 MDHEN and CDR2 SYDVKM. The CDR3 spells CANFRDSVGGESYNEQFF. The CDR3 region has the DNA TGTGCCAACTTCCGGGACAGTGTCGGCGGGGAATCCTACAATGAGCAGTTCTTC.

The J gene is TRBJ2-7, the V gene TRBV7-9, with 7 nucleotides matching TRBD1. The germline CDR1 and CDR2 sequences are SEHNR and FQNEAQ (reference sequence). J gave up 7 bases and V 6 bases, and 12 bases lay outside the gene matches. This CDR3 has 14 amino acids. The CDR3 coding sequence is TGTGCCAGCAGGGCGAGGGACAGCCATGGAGAGCAGTACTTC. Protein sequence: CASRARDSHGEQYF. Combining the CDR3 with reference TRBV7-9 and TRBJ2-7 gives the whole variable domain DTGVSQNPRHKITKRGQNVTFRCDPISEHNRLYWYRQTLGQGPEFLTYFQNEAQLEKSRLLSDRFSAERPKGSFSTLEIQRTEQGDSAMYLCASRARDSHGEQYFGPGTRLTVT.

CDR3 protein: CASSLSSTSGRSGGGTQYF. The CDR3 DNA follows: TGTGCCAGCAGCTTAAGCTCGACTAGCGGGAGGTCCGGAGGGGGTACGCAGTATTTT. The rearrangement links TRBV7-8 to TRBJ2-3; 13 bases agree with TRBD2. From germline, CDR1 is SGHVS and CDR2 FQNEAQ. This CDR3 is built from 19 residues. Trimming cost V 2 bases and J 8 bases; bases outside gene matches: 16.

The CDR3: CASSLSQYNEQFF. CDR3 bases: TGTGCCAGCAGCTTATCACAGTATAATGAGCAGTTCTTC. The V call is TRBV11-3, the J call TRBJ2-1, with unresolved D. Germline CDR1 and CDR2: SGHNT and YENEEA. Trimming took 2 bases from V and 7 from J, leaving 9 bases between them. This CDR3 contains 13 residues.

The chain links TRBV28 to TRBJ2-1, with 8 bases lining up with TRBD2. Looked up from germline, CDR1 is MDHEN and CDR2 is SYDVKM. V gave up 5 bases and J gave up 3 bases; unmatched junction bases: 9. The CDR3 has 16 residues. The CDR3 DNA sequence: TGTGCCAGCAGTCCGGGGGACGGGAGGGACTACAATGAGCAGTTCTTC. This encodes CASSPGDGRDYNEQFF.

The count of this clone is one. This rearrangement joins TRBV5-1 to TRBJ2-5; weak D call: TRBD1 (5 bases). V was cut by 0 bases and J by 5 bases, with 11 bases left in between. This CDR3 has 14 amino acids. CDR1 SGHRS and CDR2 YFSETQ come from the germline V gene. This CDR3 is CASSLESRVETQYF. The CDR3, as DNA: TGCGCCAGCAGCTTGGAAAGCAGGGTCGAGACCCAGTACTTC. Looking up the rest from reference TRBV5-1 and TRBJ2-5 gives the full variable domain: KAGVTQTPRYLIKTRGQQVTLSCSPISGHRSVSWYQQTPGQGLQFLFEYFSETQRNKGNFPGRFSGRQFSNSRSEMNVSTLELGDSALYLCASSLESRVETQYFGPGTRLLVL.